This TCR beta chain was documented in a study of cytomegalovirus exposure and HLA in healthy donors (dated by TCRdb to about 2017). Turning to the overall study: An earlier analysis of under 600 of the donors reported more than 250 Gb of sequence data and 117 million unique TCR beta sequences from 190 million or so T cells. In a later analysis, previously published TCR beta repertoires from 550 to 750 donors were re-analyzed and high-resolution HLA genotyping was added so that TCR occurrence patterns could be studied. Across some 400 genotyped donors of the cohort, an average of about 250,000 unique TCR beta nucleotide sequences per donor were sequenced, and roughly a sixth of those sequences were non-productive. Among the roughly 370 genotyped donors, around 81% belonged to the genetic ancestry cluster associated with self-reported Caucasian donors. About 300 gigabases of sequencing data and around 80 million unique TCR sequences made up an early release that covered several hundred HLA-typed donors. Alongside the repertoire data, information on donor age, sex, ethnicity and CMV serostatus was compiled. Typing coverage differed by locus: A, B, C, DRB1 and DQB1 were typed in about 629-640 donors, DQA1 in 500 to 550, DPA1 in 600 to 610, and DPB1 in 400 to 490. The T cell repertoires of 670 or so subjects were profiled by immunosequencing and related to cytomegalovirus serostatus. In an earlier analysis of 500 to 650 of the donors, high-throughput TCR beta sequencing was used to judge whether each TCR beta V gene segment behaved as functional or pseudogenic. All discovery cohort repertoires had been generated using a single sequencing platform. To predict cytomegalovirus infection status, the study combined high-throughput TCR immunosequencing, statistical association of individual TCRs with disease status, and machine learning. The study aimed to test whether cataloging public T cell receptors could reveal signatures of past pathogen exposure. In addition to the first cohort of approximately 670 subjects, a separate validation cohort of 130 or so different subjects was used. HLA typing covered class I and class II loci at four-digit resolution. Because of strong linkage in the cohort, roughly five DR-DQ haplotypes were treated as single units for association and clustering. In a later genetic analysis, genome-wide SNP genotypes for about three fifths of the roughly 670 donors were used, and that subset was treated as a discovery cohort. In the later analysis, no new phenotypic data were used to find candidate immune exposures; instead, reliance was placed on TCR beta sequences and their occurrence across donors. The research as a whole found: Three of the identified cytomegalovirus-associated TCR beta chains were confirmed in vitro to be specific for cytomegalovirus antigens. In the study, some 160 TCR beta chains were listed as associated with cytomegalovirus. Because HLA typing was missing for some donors at each locus, association tests included only the typed subset. In a later genetic analysis, fewer N-insertions in productive TCRs were reported among donors in an Asian-associated ancestry cluster than the approximately 710-donor mean. Because counts were too low, more than 15 rarely observed V segments, including chromosome 9 orphons, were left out of the earlier analysis of several hundred of the donors. Strong co-occurrence of HLA alleles, especially DR and DQ, made assigning TCR associations to individual alleles difficult. In a later analysis, TCR association rates were found to vary across HLA loci, with the most associated TCRs seen for DRB1 alleles and the fewest for HLA-C alleles. For the cohort, immune exposure information was limited to CMV serostatus. Linkage disequilibrium might explain the correlated functional status among segregating V segments, but an unknown experimental factor could not be ruled out. In an earlier analysis of several hundred of the donors, most TCR beta V segments were observed in productive rearrangements about 87% or about 30% of the time, broadly matching IMGT annotations. Across donors, most TCR sequences were observed very rarely, whereas some public TCRs were present in many individuals. A later analysis associated roughly 17,000 TCR beta sequences with specific HLA alleles at a false discovery rate of 0.05. In a later genetic analysis, a missense DCLRE1C variant was associated with V-gene and J-gene trimming of TCR beta chains, and the association was replicated in an independent cohort. In a later analysis, HLA-associated TCR beta chains were found to be more clonally expanded and to have lower generation probabilities than equally common non-associated chains. Most CMV-associated TCR beta chains appeared to be HLA-restricted in a later analysis, and the HLA associations seemed to be driven largely by CMV exposure. Roughly uniform sequencing depth across donors was assumed in presence/absence analyses, although this assumption may not hold. In both the original and validation cohorts, the classifier was reported to diagnose cytomegalovirus status with high specificity and sensitivity. According to a later analysis, parvovirus B19, influenza, CMV and Epstein-Barr virus appeared linked to several top co-occurrence clusters. A group of highly shared sequence variants was considered likely to be a technical artifact of the sequencing pipeline. Only TCR beta chains were sequenced in this cohort, and the absence of alpha or paired-chain data limited detectable features. It was suggested by the authors that the approach could potentially be generalized to other disease states and immunological phenotypes. A further reported finding was that TCR beta sequences accurately predicted the HLA-A and HLA-B alleles for most subjects in the first cohort. Because the 87-base-pair reads could not distinguish some IMGT-functional V segments, including TRBV6-2 and TRBV6-3, those segments were excluded.

The CDR3 spans 15 residues, from the cysteine through the phenylalanine. Only the CDR3 DNA is retained, 45 bases long and in frame from the first base. The germline V end is reduced by 10 bases and the J end by 5 bases; junction bases left unmatched: 13. From the germline V gene, CDR1 is ENHRY and CDR2 is SYGVKD. About this clone: The antigen it recognizes is unknown. Per-nucleotide qualities are absent, and no much larger clonotype sits a single base away.

The cohort comprised around 700 healthy bone marrow donors. Cohort members were all nominally healthy when sampled, although unrecorded immune exposures were likely present. The donor was CMV seropositive and was included in the group of almost 300 seropositive cohort members. A peripheral blood sample was provided by each donor, and peripheral blood mononuclear cells were used for TCR beta sequencing. Genomic DNA was extracted from the blood cell samples with the Qiagen DNeasy Blood Extraction Kit. Library prep was done by the immunoSEQ multiplex PCR assay. The multiplex PCR relied on a mix of 60 forward primers for TCR Vbeta segments and 13 reverse primers for TCR Jbeta segments. The CDR3 region of rearranged TCR beta genes was amplified from genomic DNA by a multiplex PCR assay. On the Illumina HiSeq System, the amplified TCR beta libraries were sequenced as 87-base-pair reads. Concerning the study's data processing: A later analysis tallied roughly 78 million unique TCR beta chains across the 600 to 700 repertoires, and roughly 11 million of those chains were shared by two or more donors. Raw reads were error-corrected and collapsed into unique sequences with a nearest-neighbor algorithm that merged closely related sequences to remove PCR and sequencing errors. CDR3 sequences were aligned to IMGT reference sequences to assign V, D and J gene segments. Each retained sequence needed at least a six-nucleotide match to both a V gene segment and a J gene segment. Rearrangements were classified as productive when the CDR3 lacked stop codons and remained in frame with V and J, and all other rearrangements were classified as non-productive. Following IMGT convention, CDR3 was defined as the stretch from the second conserved V-encoded cysteine to the conserved J-encoded phenylalanine. The earlier analysis of fewer than 700 of the donors excluded sequences that lacked an unambiguous match to a single V gene segment. An earlier analysis of some 500 of the donors classified V segments as functional when productive rearrangements were above 56.7% and as segregating when the standard deviation between donors was above 5%. A statistical classification framework was built to diagnose cytomegalovirus status from the catalog of TCR beta chain sequences. In a later analysis, TCR nucleotide sequences were compared against IMGT/GENE-DB human TR gene sequences so that V and J genes could be assigned. A later analysis assigned CDR3 sequences and most-parsimonious VDJ recombination scenarios with the TCRdist pipeline. In a later analysis, every TCR beta chain was defined by the combination of its CDR3 amino acid sequence and its V-gene family, and reads without a unique V-gene family were dropped. In a later analysis, nearly 600 highly shared, low-generation-probability nucleotide sequences were removed to address suspected cross-contamination and a sequencing artifact. For each public chain, a later analysis derived a clonal expansion index from normalized ranks of inferred template counts within each repertoire. Generation probabilities in a later analysis came from a VDJ recombination model fitted to out-of-frame rearrangements, and those results were checked against IGoR. In a later analysis, TCR-TCR, TCR-HLA and TCR-CMV co-occurrence was scored with hypergeometric tests, and a repertoire-size bias correction was applied to TCR pairs. In a later analysis, false discovery rates were estimated by permuting HLA or CMV assignments 20 times. A later analysis grouped co-occurring TCRs with DBSCAN, adding TCRdist sequence similarity when clustering within HLA-allele-positive subsets. For co-occurrence clustering, repertoires with fewer than 30,000 or more than 120,000 public chains were excluded, along with five repertoires with anomalous nucleotide sharing. This immuneACCESS table, as held by TCRdb, lists in-frame sequences with V and J called but not all clones. Of the missing ones, under half trace to an unresolved V gene in checked studies; the others have no known cause. V and J calls and clone size are those listed in that table; D and trimming were worked out from the DNA. The table for this sample lists approximately 140,000 clones; 81% of them were counted only once. Approximately 6% of the sample is in the top ten clones.

The sample comprised PBMCs. The V and J segments used are TRBV10-3 and TRBJ2-3; TRBD2 fits 9 bases in the junction. This receptor was obtained from a middle-aged woman in good health and CMV-seropositive. CDR3 reads: CATGTSHPRGDTQYF. The sequence in DNA is TGTGCCACCGGGACTAGCCATCCAAGGGGAGATACGCAGTATTTT.